Listed below are T cell receptor beta chains from one sample, sequenced in a study of T-cell reconstitution after alpha-beta-depleted transplantation in children. Using its own MiXCR run on the PCR reads, TCRdb lists one record per CDR3 protein. The profile shows about 70,000 distinct CDR3 sequences, approximately 11% of them singletons. The sequences come from PBMCs, collected before TCRalphabeta/CD19-depleted stem cell transplant. Receptors were obtained from a boy under 18 with acute myeloid leukemia, due to receive a stem cell transplant. CDR3s include the opening cysteine and the closing phenylalanine or tryptophan. D genes are given only for firm matches. The size of a clone is reported for some rows only, either as once, few or many, or as a class for expanded clones.

D	J	size	V	DNA	CDR3
TRBD1	TRBJ1-5	few	TRBV27	TGTGCCAGCTCCCGACAGGGGGGGATTAGCAATCAGCCCCAGCATTTT	CASSRQGGISNQPQHF
TRBD2	TRBJ2-1	many	TRBV5-4	TGTGCCAGCAGCCAAGGGGCTAGCGGGGGACTCAATGAGCAGTTCTTC	CASSQGASGGLNEQFF
TRBD1	TRBJ2-7	few	TRBV30	TGTGCCTGGACTAGGGACAGGCTATCCTACGAGCAGTACTTC	CAWTRDRLSYEQYF
.	TRBJ1-5	many	TRBV27	TGTGCCAGCAGTTTCCGGGATCAAGGTCAGCCCCAGCATTTT	CASSFRDQGQPQHF
.	TRBJ2-5	many	TRBV29-1	TGCAGCGTTGAAGATTACGGGGAGACCCAGTACTTC	CSVEDYGETQYF
.	TRBJ1-1	many	TRBV6-5	TGTGCCAGCAGTTATTTAGCTGAAGCTTTCTTT	CASSYLAEAFF
.	TRBJ2-5	many	TRBV5-1	TGCGCCAGCAGCTTGGGACGGGGAGAGACCCAGTACTTC	CASSLGRGETQYF
TRBD2	TRBJ2-7	many	TRBV4-2	TGTGCCAGCAGCCAAGATGGCAGCGGGGTCAACGAGCAGTACTTC	CASSQDGSGVNEQYF
.	TRBJ2-5	many	TRBV29-1	TGCAGCGTCGCCACCGGCGGGACCAAAGAGACCCAGTACTTC	CSVATGGTKETQYF
TRBD2	TRBJ2-1	.	TRBV5-6	TGTGCCAGCAGCCTCATACGGGGCAGCGGGAGTATCAATGAGCAGTTCTTC	CASSLIRGSGSINEQFF